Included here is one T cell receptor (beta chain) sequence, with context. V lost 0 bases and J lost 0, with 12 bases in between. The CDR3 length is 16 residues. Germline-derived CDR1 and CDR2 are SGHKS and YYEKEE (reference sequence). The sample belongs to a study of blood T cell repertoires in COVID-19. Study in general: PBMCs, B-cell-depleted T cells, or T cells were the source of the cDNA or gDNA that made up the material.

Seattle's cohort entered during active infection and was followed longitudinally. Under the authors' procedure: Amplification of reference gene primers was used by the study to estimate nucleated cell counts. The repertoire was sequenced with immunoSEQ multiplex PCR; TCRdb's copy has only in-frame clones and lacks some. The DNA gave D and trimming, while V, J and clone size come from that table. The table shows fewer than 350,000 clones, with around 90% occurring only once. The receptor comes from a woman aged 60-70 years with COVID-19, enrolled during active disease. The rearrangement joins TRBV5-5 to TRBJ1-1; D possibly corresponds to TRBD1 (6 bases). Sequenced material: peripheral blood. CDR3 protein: CASSLVQGDMNTEAFF. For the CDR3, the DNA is TGTGCCAGCAGCTTGGTACAGGGAGACATGAACACTGAAGCTTTCTTT. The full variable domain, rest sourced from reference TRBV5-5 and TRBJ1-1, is DAGVTQSPTHLIKTRGQQVTLRCSPISGHKSVSWYQQVLGQGPQFIFQYYEKEERGRGNFPDRFSARQFPNYSSELNVNALLLGDSALYLCASSLVQGDMNTEAFFGQGTRLTVV.